The next 27 T cell receptor beta chains were all read from a single sample in a study of cytomegalovirus exposure and HLA in healthy donors. PCR involved 60 Vbeta and 13 Jbeta primers. The protocol was immunoSEQ multiplex PCR, while the TCRdb copy is restricted to in-frame clones and leaves out a portion. The sample lists about 99,000 clones, around 80% occurring once. Sequencing was performed on PBMCs. The receptor set was obtained from a young woman in good health and CMV-seropositive.

Only a few counts were recorded for this clone. The V gene is TRBV29-1, the J gene TRBJ2-3, with D maybe TRBD2 (6 bases). Germline CDR1 reads SQVTM; CDR2 reads ANQGSEA. V was shortened by 3 bases and J by 0 bases, with 7 bases between the two germline ends. The CDR3 is 13 amino acids. In DNA form, the CDR3 reads TGCAGCGTTGAGGGGGGTAGCACAGATACGCAGTATTTT. This gives the protein CSVEGGSTDTQYF.

This clone has a handful of counts. The chain joins TRBV5-6 to TRBJ2-1; D might be TRBD2 (5 bases). CDR1 and CDR2 (germline): SGHDT, YYEEEE. The CDR3 loop spans 15 amino acids. Trimming shortened V by 1 base and J by 1 base, and 9 bases separated the two germline ends. CDR3 in amino acids: CASSLPSGSYNEQFF. In DNA, the CDR3 is TGTGCCAGCAGCTTGCCATCGGGATCCTACAATGAGCAGTTCTTC.

Only one count was recorded for this clone. This chain uses TRBV5-4 with TRBJ2-1, with a possible D match to TRBD1 (6 bases). Between the trimmed V and J ends, which lost 4 bases and 4 bases, there was a span of 9 bases. Germline loops: CDR1 SGHNT, CDR2 YYREEE (reference sequence). The CDR3 is made up of 13 amino acids. CDR3 nucleotides: TGTGCCAGCAGCCTCGGACAGTACAATGAGCAGTTCTTC. Residues: CASSLGQYNEQFF.

In this sample, this clone turned up a few times. The rearrangement uses TRBV14 and TRBJ2-5; 7 bases match TRBD1. J was trimmed by 4 bases and V by 4 bases; bases with no gene match: 9. The CDR3 has 15 amino acids. The germline gives CDR1 SGHDN, CDR2 FVKESK. CDR3 loop: CASSPHEGAGETQYF. The CDR3 DNA sequence: TGTGCCAGCAGCCCCCATGAGGGGGCGGGAGAGACCCAGTACTTC.

V usage is TRBV10-3 and J usage is TRBJ2-1; TRBD2 matches 13 bases. The germline gives CDR1 ENHRY, CDR2 SYGVKD. The junction had 8 bases not matched to a gene; V was cut back by 6 bases and J by 6 bases. The length of the CDR3 is 16 residues. Here the CDR3 reads CAIRRTSGRIGNEQFF. CDR3 nucleotides: TGTGCCATCAGACGGACTAGCGGGAGAATCGGCAATGAGCAGTTCTTC.

The V gene is TRBV18, the J gene TRBJ2-2, with D uncertain. V was shortened by 4 bases and J by 2 bases, with 8 bases between the two germline ends. Germline CDR1 KGHSH, CDR2 LQKENI. CDR3 size: 14 residues. The DNA for the CDR3 is TGTGCCAGCTCACTCGGGTCAAACACCGGGGAGCTGTTTTTT. Translation: CASSLGSNTGELFF.

The V gene is TRBV5-1, the J gene TRBJ1-1, with 8 bases lining up with TRBD1. The V gene's germline CDR1 is SGHRS and CDR2 YFSETQ. Trimming removed 4 bases from V and 6 bases from J; junction bases left unmatched: 8. The CDR3 has 14 residues. The CDR3 is CASSKGQGEPEAFF. In DNA form, the CDR3 reads TGCGCCAGCAGCAAAGGACAGGGTGAACCTGAAGCTTTCTTT.

The chain recombines TRBV19 with TRBJ2-5, with TRBD2 identical over 8 bases. The CDR3 length is 13 residues. Per germline, CDR1 LNHDA and CDR2 SQIVND (reference sequence). V gave up 8 bases and J gave up 2 bases; unmatched junction bases: 4. The CDR3 loop is CASSGGAQETQYF. CDR3 sequence (DNA): TGTGCCAGTTCCGGGGGGGCTCAAGAGACCCAGTACTTC. The complete variable domain, with remaining parts taken from reference TRBV19 and TRBJ2-5, reads DGGITQSPKYLFRKEGQNVTLSCEQNLNHDAMYWYRQDPGQGLRLIYYSQIVNDFQKGDIAEGYSVSREKKESFPLTVTSAQKNPTAFYLCASSGGAQETQYFGPGTRLLVL.

Notes on this clone: The junction departs from germline at one end; a sequencing error may be responsible. The identical CDR3 is also encoded by other nucleotide sequences in the sample. The chain recombines TRBV10-3 with TRBJ1-1; D gene uncertain. Germline V gene data show CDR1 as ENHRY and CDR2 as SYGVKD. This CDR3 region has 13 residues. CDR3 sequence reads: CAISESAGVEAFF. The CDR3 DNA follows: TGTGCCATCAGTGAGTCGGCGGGCGTTGAAGCCTTCTTT.

The chain combines TRBV27 with TRBJ2-7; D is possibly TRBD2 (6 bases). CDR1 is MNHEY, CDR2 SMNVEV, per germline (reference sequence). This CDR3 has 14 residues. Trimming removed 2 bases from V and 5 bases from J, with 13 bases in between. The CDR3, as DNA: TGTGCCAGCAGTTTAACCACGGGACTCGACGAGCAGTACTTC. This sequence encodes CASSLTTGLDEQYF.

This chain uses TRBV10-2 with TRBJ2-7; weak D call: TRBD2 (5 bases). From germline, CDR1 is WSHSY and CDR2 SAAADI. This CDR3 contains 15 residues. The V and J ends lost 1 base and 0 bases respectively, with 10 bases between them. Here the CDR3 reads CASSEFSGSSYEQYF. CDR3 nucleotides: TGCGCCAGCAGTGAGTTTTCGGGGAGCTCCTACGAGCAGTACTTC.

The rearrangement joins TRBV12-5 to TRBJ2-7; D possibly corresponds to TRBD1 (6 bases). Germline CDR1 reads LGHNT; CDR2 reads FRNRAP. The ends were cut back, 6 bases at V and 0 bases at J, with 12 bases in the middle. This CDR3 contains 14 residues. The DNA for the CDR3 is TGTGCTAGTGGAATAACAGGGCCCTCCTACGAGCAGTACTTC. It specifies CASGITGPSYEQYF. Looking up the rest from reference TRBV12-5 and TRBJ2-7 gives the full variable domain: DARVTQTPRHKVTEMGQEVTMRCQPILGHNTVFWYRQTMMQGLELLAYFRNRAPLDDSGMPKDRFSAEMPDATLATLKIQPSEPRDSAVYFCASGITGPSYEQYFGPGTRLTVT.

The chain links TRBV2 to TRBJ2-5, with D uncertain. CDR1 is SNHLY and CDR2 is FYNNEI in the germline V gene. CDR3 length equals 15 residues. V dropped 2 bases and J dropped 3 bases, with 13 bases sitting between them. In DNA form, the CDR3 reads TGTGCCAGCAGTGAACGTCCTCACCGAGAAGAGACCCAGTACTTC. Residues: CASSERPHREETQYF.

The V and J genes are TRBV7-9 and TRBJ1-6, with 8 bases identical to TRBD1. From germline, CDR1 is SEHNR and CDR2 FQNEAQ (reference sequence). The length of the CDR3 is 16 residues. After removal of 4 bases from V and 0 bases from J, the junction contained 2 bases not matched to a gene. The CDR3: CASSWTGSSYNSPLHF. The CDR3 DNA is TGTGCCAGCAGCTGGACAGGGAGCTCCTATAATTCACCCCTCCACTTT.

This clone was seen a single time. The chain links TRBV5-1 to TRBJ2-1; 9 nucleotides align to TRBD1. The germline V gene encodes CDR1 SGHRS and CDR2 YFSETQ. The length of the CDR3 is 16 residues. After removal of 3 bases from V and 5 bases from J, the junction contained 9 bases not matched to a gene. For the CDR3, the DNA is TGCGCCAGCAGCTCGATACCGGGACAGGGTAACAATGAGCAGTTCTTC. Amino acid sequence: CASSSIPGQGNNEQFF. The whole variable domain, filled in from reference TRBV5-1 and TRBJ2-1, reads KAGVTQTPRYLIKTRGQQVTLSCSPISGHRSVSWYQQTPGQGLQFLFEYFSETQRNKGNFPGRFSGRQFSNSRSEMNVSTLELGDSALYLCASSSIPGQGNNEQFFGPGTRLTVL.

The chain recombines TRBV7-8 with TRBJ2-1; 14 nucleotides align to TRBD2. This CDR3 spans 14 amino acids. Germline CDR1 and CDR2: SGHVS and FQNEAQ. V lost 3 bases to trimming and J lost 12 bases; unmatched junction nucleotides: 4. The CDR3 spells CASSFGLAGGGQFF. The CDR3 DNA reads as TGTGCCAGCAGCTTCGGACTAGCGGGAGGTGGGCAGTTCTTC.

This chain uses TRBV28 with TRBJ1-1; 8 bases are shared with TRBD1. In germline, CDR1 is MDHEN, CDR2 SYDVKM. The CDR3 consists of 15 residues. V lost 2 bases to trimming and J lost 1 base; unmatched junction nucleotides: 3. CDR3 amino acids: CASSLAGTGNTEAFF. CDR3 DNA sequence: TGTGCCAGCAGTTTAGCCGGGACAGGGAACACTGAAGCTTTCTTT.

This clone came up a few times. The rearrangement joins TRBV5-1 to TRBJ1-1, with TRBD1 matching over 7 bases. The CDR3 has 16 residues. Germline V gene data show CDR1 as SGHRS and CDR2 as YFSETQ. J gave up 1 base and V 4 bases, and 10 bases lay outside the gene matches. CDR3 in amino acids: CASSPVRGPGNTEAFF. Written as DNA, the CDR3 is TGCGCCAGCAGCCCGGTTAGGGGGCCGGGGAACACTGAAGCTTTCTTT.

The chain links TRBV29-1 to TRBJ1-2, with a tentative D call TRBD1 (5 bases). Trimming cost V 0 bases and J 8 bases, with 7 bases left between them. The CDR3 contains 11 residues. Germline loops: CDR1 SQVTM, CDR2 ANQGSEA. The chain's CDR3 is CSVEDRGGYTF. CDR3 DNA: TGCAGCGTTGAAGACCGGGGGGGCTACACCTTC.

This clone was detected a few times. The rearrangement links TRBV28 to TRBJ1-1; 9 bases align to TRBD1. The germline V gene has CDR1 MDHEN and CDR2 SYDVKM. The CDR3 has 14 amino acids. The trim removed 4 bases at V and 2 bases at J, leaving 2 bases unmatched. The CDR3 reads CASSWTGDNTEAFF. The CDR3 nucleotides are TGTGCCAGCAGTTGGACAGGGGATAACACTGAAGCTTTCTTT.

The genes are TRBV12-5 and TRBJ1-2, with 7 bases matching TRBD1. Germline V gene data show CDR1 as LGHNT and CDR2 as FRNRAP. Trimming removed 6 bases from V and 0 bases from J; junction bases left unmatched: 7. CDR3 length equals 15 residues. The CDR3 nucleotides read TGTGCTAGTGGCCTCAACAGGGGAGCTAACTATGGCTACACCTTC. Amino acid sequence: CASGLNRGANYGYTF. The full variable domain, in which reference TRBV12-5 and TRBJ1-2 provide the parts outside the CDR3, is DARVTQTPRHKVTEMGQEVTMRCQPILGHNTVFWYRQTMMQGLELLAYFRNRAPLDDSGMPKDRFSAEMPDATLATLKIQPSEPRDSAVYFCASGLNRGANYGYTFGSGTRLTVV.

This clone was recorded a few times. V usage is TRBV28 and J usage is TRBJ2-3; unclear D gene. Trimming removed 0 bases at V and 5 bases at J, with 15 bases between. The CDR3 length is 16 residues. Germline values: CDR1 MDHEN, CDR2 SYDVKM. In DNA form, the CDR3 reads TGTGCCAGCAGTTTATGGCAAGCTTCCAAAAGAGATACGCAGTATTTT. Protein: CASSLWQASKRDTQYF.

The chain combines TRBV28 with TRBJ2-1; D is ambiguous. CDR1 and CDR2 from the germline V gene are MDHEN and SYDVKM. CDR3 length: 13 residues. V dropped 1 base and J dropped 8 bases, with 9 bases sitting between them. The CDR3, as DNA: TGTGCCAGCAGTTTATTCGCGTCGGATGAGCAGTTCTTC. Its protein product is CASSLFASDEQFF.

This clone was observed a handful of times. This sequence joins TRBV29-1 and TRBJ1-2; D is ambiguous. The germline gives CDR1 SQVTM, CDR2 ANQGSEA. V was clipped by 4 bases and J by 2 bases, with 8 bases between them. The CDR3 is made up of 12 amino acids. The CDR3 protein is CSVAVENYGYTF. The CDR3 DNA reads as TGCAGCGTTGCGGTAGAAAACTATGGCTACACCTTC.

This clone has more than one count but fewer than ten. V and J are TRBV5-4 and TRBJ2-4; 7 bases align to TRBD2. The CDR3 is made up of 12 amino acids. CDR1 SGHNT and CDR2 YYREEE come from the germline V gene (reference sequence). Losses at the gene ends were 5 bases for V and 8 bases for J; bases not matched to a gene: 4. The CDR3 is CASSMGGDIQYF. The CDR3 DNA follows: TGTGCCAGCAGTATGGGGGGGGACATTCAGTACTTC.

V is TRBV6-1 and J is TRBJ2-1; TRBD2 matches at 7 bases. CDR1 is MNHNS and CDR2 is SASEGT in the germline V gene. This CDR3 contains 14 residues. With V trimmed by 7 bases and J by 4 bases, 7 bases remained unmatched. The CDR3 DNA follows: TGTGCCAGCACCTCCGGGAGGCGTTACAATGAGCAGTTCTTC. Its translation is CASTSGRRYNEQFF.

V is TRBV18 and J is TRBJ2-3, with D unresolved. V gave up 8 bases and J gave up 4 bases, with 22 bases separating them. CDR3 length equals 16 residues. The V gene's germline CDR1 is KGHSH and CDR2 LQKENI. CDR3 sequence reads: CASRFAQRPTADTQYF. DNA of the CDR3: TGTGCCAGCCGGTTTGCTCAGCGTCCCACGGCAGATACGCAGTATTTT.